The rows below give T cell receptor beta chains drawn from one sample of a study of identical twins. TCRdb re-analysed the 5' RACE reads in MiXCR, keeping a single row per CDR3 protein. Among roughly 220,000 distinct CDR3 sequences listed, roughly 7.1% were seen once. These same records also appear under a second study, on T cells expressing NK-cell markers.

The sequenced sample consisted of CD8+ T cells sorted from blood. These receptors were obtained from a woman aged 18 to 35 in good health. CDR3s include the opening cysteine and the closing phenylalanine or tryptophan. The D gene is left open where the match is weak. Size tells how often a clone was seen (once, few, many) or the class of an expanded clone, and some rows leave it out.

J gene: TRBJ2-3
D gene: .
V gene: TRBV27
clone size: .
CDR3 DNA: TGTGCCAGCAGTCTCGACTTTCGCACAGATACGCAGTATTTT
CDR3 protein: CASSLDFRTDTQYF

J gene: TRBJ2-3
D gene: .
V gene: TRBV20-1
clone size: few
CDR3 DNA: TGCAGTGCTCCGGACGTTCAAGGGCAGGCAGATACGCAGTATTTT
CDR3 protein: CSAPDVQGQADTQYF

J gene: TRBJ2-2
D gene: .
V gene: TRBV9
clone size: few
CDR3 DNA: TGTGCCAGCAGGGGATTTGGCACCGGGGAGCTGTTTTTT
CDR3 protein: CASRGFGTGELFF

J gene: TRBJ2-1
D gene: .
V gene: TRBV7-2
clone size: few
CDR3 DNA: TGTGCCAGCAGCTTCTACGGGGTTCCCTACAATGAGCAGTTCTTC
CDR3 protein: CASSFYGVPYNEQFF

J gene: TRBJ2-7
D gene: .
V gene: TRBV7-2
clone size: many
CDR3 DNA: TGTGCCAGCAGCGAAGGAAGGGCGACCTACGAGCAGTACTTC
CDR3 protein: CASSEGRATYEQYF

J gene: TRBJ2-3
D gene: .
V gene: TRBV7-9
clone size: many
CDR3 DNA: TGTGCCAGCAGCGTACCCGCGAGCACAGATACGCAGTATTTT
CDR3 protein: CASSVPASTDTQYF

J gene: TRBJ2-3
D gene: .
V gene: TRBV15
clone size: .
CDR3 DNA: TGTGCCACCTCCGGGACGGAGGGTCGCACAGATACGCAGTATTTT
CDR3 protein: CATSGTEGRTDTQYF

J gene: TRBJ2-2
D gene: TRBD2
V gene: TRBV29-1
clone size: few
CDR3 DNA: TGCAGCGTTCGACCCCTAGCGGGAAGTACCGGGGAGCTGTTTTTT
CDR3 protein: CSVRPLAGSTGELFF

J gene: TRBJ2-3
D gene: TRBD2
V gene: TRBV29-1
clone size: many
CDR3 DNA: TGCAGCGTTCTAGCGGGAGCAGTCACAGATACGCAGTATTTT
CDR3 protein: CSVLAGAVTDTQYF

J gene: TRBJ2-5
D gene: .
V gene: TRBV19
clone size: few
CDR3 DNA: TGTGCCAGTAAGGTCCGCGAGACCCAGTACTTC
CDR3 protein: CASKVRETQYF

J gene: TRBJ2-1
D gene: .
V gene: TRBV6-1
clone size: few
CDR3 DNA: TGTGCCAGCCGGGGCTGGGCAGCTCACAATGAGCAGTTCTTC
CDR3 protein: CASRGWAAHNEQFF

J gene: TRBJ2-7
D gene: .
V gene: TRBV5-6
clone size: many
CDR3 DNA: TGTGCCAGCCAAAGCCAGGGCTACTCCTACGAGCAGTACTTC
CDR3 protein: CASQSQGYSYEQYF

J gene: TRBJ1-2
D gene: .
V gene: TRBV4-1
clone size: .
CDR3 DNA: TGCGCCAGCAGCCAAGAGAACTCCCACTATGGCTACACCTTC
CDR3 protein: CASSQENSHYGYTF

J gene: TRBJ2-7
D gene: .
V gene: TRBV11-2
clone size: many
CDR3 DNA: TGTGCCAGCAGTCAGGACTTGACCTACGAGCAGTACTTC
CDR3 protein: CASSQDLTYEQYF

J gene: TRBJ1-5
D gene: .
V gene: TRBV28
clone size: few
CDR3 DNA: TGTGCCAGCAGTTTTCGAGGCAGGGTCGGACAGCCCCAGCATTTT
CDR3 protein: CASSFRGRVGQPQHF

J gene: TRBJ2-2
D gene: .
V gene: TRBV6-1
clone size: .
CDR3 DNA: TGTGCCAGCAGCCCCGGAGGGCTACGTGGGGAGCTGTTTTTT
CDR3 protein: CASSPGGLRGELFF

J gene: TRBJ2-1
D gene: TRBD2
V gene: TRBV5-1
clone size: many
CDR3 DNA: TGCGCCAGCAGCTTGAGGGCGGGAGGTAACCTACATGAGCAGTTCTTC
CDR3 protein: CASSLRAGGNLHEQFF

J gene: TRBJ1-1
D gene: TRBD1
V gene: TRBV4-1
clone size: .
CDR3 DNA: TGCGCCAGCAGCCAAGGTAGACAGGGAGACACTGAAGCTTTCTTT
CDR3 protein: CASSQGRQGDTEAFF

J gene: TRBJ2-3
D gene: .
V gene: TRBV13
clone size: few
CDR3 DNA: TGTGCCAGCAGCCCGGAGGGGGGTGATACGCAGTATTTT
CDR3 protein: CASSPEGGDTQYF

J gene: TRBJ1-2
D gene: .
V gene: TRBV7-9
clone size: .
CDR3 DNA: TGTGCCAGCAGCTTCCTCCTAACAGGGCCAACGAACTATGGCTACACCTTC
CDR3 protein: CASSFLLTGPTNYGYTF

J gene: TRBJ2-7
D gene: .
V gene: TRBV13
clone size: few
CDR3 DNA: TGTGCCAGCAGCTTAGGGAAGAGCTACGAGCAGTACTTC
CDR3 protein: CASSLGKSYEQYF

J gene: TRBJ1-1
D gene: .
V gene: TRBV7-9
clone size: few
CDR3 DNA: TGTGCCAGCAGCTTATGGGGGGCCAACACTGAAGCTTTCTTT
CDR3 protein: CASSLWGANTEAFF

J gene: TRBJ2-5
D gene: .
V gene: TRBV2
clone size: .
CDR3 DNA: TGTGCCAGCGCCGACCGGGGCCAAGAGACCCAGTACTTC
CDR3 protein: CASADRGQETQYF

J gene: TRBJ2-3
D gene: .
V gene: TRBV5-5
clone size: many
CDR3 DNA: TGTGCCAGCAGCTTGGATGGCACACTCGGCCCAGATACGCAGTATTTT
CDR3 protein: CASSLDGTLGPDTQYF

J gene: TRBJ1-5
D gene: TRBD1
V gene: TRBV27
clone size: many
CDR3 DNA: TGTGCCAGCAGCTCTGCCCAGGGGGGCCCCAATCAGCCCCAGCATTTT
CDR3 protein: CASSSAQGGPNQPQHF

J gene: TRBJ2-1
D gene: .
V gene: TRBV24-1
clone size: few
CDR3 DNA: TGTGCCACCAGTGATTTCGGGGATGAGCAGTTCTTC
CDR3 protein: CATSDFGDEQFF

J gene: TRBJ2-2
D gene: .
V gene: TRBV6-4
clone size: many
CDR3 DNA: TGTGCCAGCAGTGACAGGGAGGTCACCGGGGAGCTGTTTTTT
CDR3 protein: CASSDREVTGELFF

J gene: TRBJ2-1
D gene: TRBD2
V gene: TRBV7-9
clone size: few
CDR3 DNA: TGTGCCAGCAGCCCGAGGACTAGCGGGAGACCCTACAATGAGCAGTTCTTC
CDR3 protein: CASSPRTSGRPYNEQFF

J gene: TRBJ2-1
D gene: .
V gene: TRBV10-3
clone size: few
CDR3 DNA: TGTGCCTCTGGGGGGCATGAGCAGTTCTTC
CDR3 protein: CASGGHEQFF

J gene: TRBJ1-5
D gene: .
V gene: TRBV15
clone size: .
CDR3 DNA: TGTGCCACCAGCCAAGGAAATCAGCCCCAGCATTTT
CDR3 protein: CATSQGNQPQHF

J gene: TRBJ2-1
D gene: TRBD1
V gene: TRBV11-2
clone size: few
CDR3 DNA: TGTGCCAGCAGGCCGACAGGGGGCGCCTTTTTGGTTGAAACGGACAATGAGCAGTTCTTC
CDR3 protein: CASRPTGGAFLVETDNEQFF

J gene: TRBJ2-7
D gene: .
V gene: TRBV20-1
clone size: many
CDR3 DNA: TGCAGTGCTAGCACACGGGACCCCTACGAGCAGTACTTC
CDR3 protein: CSASTRDPYEQYF

J gene: TRBJ2-7
D gene: TRBD1
V gene: TRBV7-9
clone size: few
CDR3 DNA: TGTGCCAGCACTGACAGGGGCTCTGGCGAGCAGTACTTC
CDR3 protein: CASTDRGSGEQYF

J gene: TRBJ2-7
D gene: TRBD2
V gene: TRBV20-1
clone size: many
CDR3 DNA: TGCAGTGCTAGGCCCATAGGGGCCGGGGGGGAGCAGTACTTC
CDR3 protein: CSARPIGAGGEQYF

J gene: TRBJ2-1
D gene: TRBD2
V gene: TRBV19
clone size: .
CDR3 DNA: TGTGCCAGTAGTACCCCCAGACTAGCGGGTGCCTACAATGAGCAGTTCTTC
CDR3 protein: CASSTPRLAGAYNEQFF

J gene: TRBJ2-2
D gene: .
V gene: TRBV7-9
clone size: many
CDR3 DNA: TGTGCCAGCCCCCCCGCCGCGGCGGCCGGGGAGCTGTTTTTT
CDR3 protein: CASPPAAAAGELFF

J gene: TRBJ2-7
D gene: TRBD1
V gene: TRBV12-3/TRBV12-4
clone size: .
CDR3 DNA: TGTGCCAGCAGGAAGGGGACAGTGGGCGAGCAGTACTTC
CDR3 protein: CASRKGTVGEQYF

J gene: TRBJ2-7
D gene: TRBD2
V gene: TRBV20-1
clone size: .
CDR3 DNA: TGCAGTGCCCGCTCACTAGCGGGAGGCTACGAGCAGTACTTC
CDR3 protein: CSARSLAGGYEQYF

J gene: TRBJ2-7
D gene: .
V gene: TRBV12-3/TRBV12-4
clone size: many
CDR3 DNA: TGTGCCAGCAGTTTAGGCTCCGCAGGTGGCGAGCAGTACTTC
CDR3 protein: CASSLGSAGGEQYF

J gene: TRBJ2-5
D gene: TRBD2
V gene: TRBV27
clone size: few
CDR3 DNA: TGTGCCAGCAGTATATCGAGCGGGAGTTTTCAAGAGACCCAGTACTTC
CDR3 protein: CASSISSGSFQETQYF

J gene: TRBJ1-5
D gene: .
V gene: TRBV4-1
clone size: few
CDR3 DNA: TGCGCCAGCAGCGCAGGGATAGGGCCCCAGCATTTT
CDR3 protein: CASSAGIGPQHF

J gene: TRBJ2-7
D gene: .
V gene: TRBV5-1
clone size: .
CDR3 DNA: TGCGCCAGCAGTGGGCTCGCCGAGGAGCAGTACTTC
CDR3 protein: CASSGLAEEQYF

J gene: TRBJ2-5
D gene: TRBD2
V gene: TRBV9
clone size: .
CDR3 DNA: TGTGCCAGCAGCGTTTCAGGACTAGCGGGGGGGAGACAAGAGACCCAGTACTTC
CDR3 protein: CASSVSGLAGGRQETQYF

J gene: TRBJ2-7
D gene: TRBD1
V gene: TRBV9
clone size: .
CDR3 DNA: TGTGCCAGCAGCGTAGCTCCCAGGACAGGTTCCTACGAGCAGTACTTC
CDR3 protein: CASSVAPRTGSYEQYF

J gene: TRBJ1-1
D gene: TRBD1
V gene: TRBV12-3/TRBV12-4
clone size: .
CDR3 DNA: TGTGCCAGCAGGGGTACAGGGGGCAACACTGAAGCTTTCTTT
CDR3 protein: CASRGTGGNTEAFF

J gene: TRBJ2-7
D gene: TRBD2
V gene: TRBV7-6
clone size: .
CDR3 DNA: TGTGCCAGCAGCTTAGAAGCGGGGGTCGTCTCCTACGAGCAGTACTTC
CDR3 protein: CASSLEAGVVSYEQYF